Presented here are 9 T cell receptor beta chains from one specimen sequenced in a study of memory CD4+ T cells and cytomegalovirus serostatus. The protocol was immunoSEQ multiplex PCR, while the TCRdb copy is restricted to in-frame clones and leaves out a portion. The sample records 50,000 to 65,000 clones, over 70% being singletons. The sort gate was single viable CD3+CD4+CD8-CD45RO+ cells for memory CD4+ T cells. Sequenced input: memory CD4+ T cells from blood. The receptors derive from an adult in good health and CMV-seropositive.

The chain combines TRBV5-6 with TRBJ1-4; 7 bases fit TRBD1. The CDR3 loop spans 14 amino acids. Germline-derived CDR1 and CDR2 are SGHDT and YYEEEE. V dropped 4 bases and J dropped 3; count of bases not matched to a gene: 3. CDR3 coding DNA: TGTGCCAGCAGCCCGACAGGGTCTAATGAAAAACTGTTTTTT. It codes for CASSPTGSNEKLFF.

This chain links TRBV5-6 with TRBJ2-5; D is ambiguous. V was clipped by 0 bases and J by 2 bases, with 8 bases between them. Germline CDR1 reads SGHDT; CDR2 reads YYEEEE. CDR3 length: 14 amino acids. CDR3 region: CASSLESFQETQYF. In DNA form, the CDR3 reads TGTGCCAGCAGCTTGGAAAGCTTTCAAGAGACCCAGTACTTC.

In its sample, this clone was seen once. The chain carries TRBV28 and TRBJ2-4; 8 bases are a match to TRBD1. Trimming at V came to 8 bases and at J to 2 bases, leaving 2 bases not matched to a gene. Germline-derived CDR1 and CDR2 are MDHEN and SYDVKM. The CDR3 has 13 residues. CDR3 region: CASWDRSKNIQYF. The CDR3 bases are TGTGCCAGCTGGGACAGGTCCAAAAACATTCAGTACTTC.

The CDR3 region is CARTSGISYNEQFF. As DNA, the CDR3 is TGTGCCAGGACGAGCGGAATCTCCTACAATGAGCAGTTCTTC. V gene TRBV2 combines with J gene TRBJ2-1; a possible D gene is TRBD2 (5 bases). CDR1 SNHLY and CDR2 FYNNEI come from the germline V gene. V lost 9 bases and J lost 0, with 12 bases in between. This CDR3 contains 14 residues.

Only a few counts were recorded for this clone. The chain joins TRBV6-1 to TRBJ1-2, with no clear D. Per germline, CDR1 MNHNS and CDR2 SASEGT. This CDR3 comprises 13 residues. Trimming shortened V by 3 bases and J by 4 bases, and 9 bases separated the two germline ends. DNA for the CDR3: TGTGCCAGCAGTGAGATGTCAGGCTATGGCTACACCTTC. Amino acid sequence: CASSEMSGYGYTF.

V gene TRBV9 combines with J gene TRBJ1-2; D is unresolved. This CDR3 spans 16 amino acids. Trimming took 4 bases from V and 3 from J, leaving 19 bases between them. CDR1 and CDR2 from the germline V gene are SGDLS and YYNGEE. CDR3 bases: TGTGCCAGCAGCTCAAACCCTCGTAGCCGATACTATGGCTACACCTTC. Protein: CASSSNPRSRYYGYTF.

This clone has a handful of counts. The chain links TRBV18 to TRBJ1-1, with unresolved D. Between the trimmed V and J ends, which lost 5 bases and 1 base, there was a span of 11 bases. The CDR3 loop spans 14 amino acids. CDR1 is KGHSH, CDR2 LQKENI, per germline. In DNA form, the CDR3 reads TGTGCCAGCTCAGAGATACGGTCGAACACTGAAGCTTTCTTT. Its translation is CASSEIRSNTEAFF.

J is TRBJ2-7 and V is TRBV21-1. TRBV21-1 is classified as a pseudogene. This CDR3 contains 10 residues. The CDR3: CASSSYEQYV. The CDR3 nucleotides read TGTGCCAGCAGCTCCTACGAGCAGTACGTC.

The chain joins TRBV2 to TRBJ2-7; possibly TRBD1 for D (6 bases). This CDR3 contains 13 residues. Germline V CDR1 and CDR2: SNHLY, FYNNEI. Trimming removed 10 bases from V and 3 bases from J, with 16 bases in between. The CDR3 is CATRSTGNYEQYF. DNA of the CDR3: TGTGCCACTAGAAGTACAGGGAACTACGAGCAGTACTTC.